This T cell receptor beta chain emerged from a study of shared clonotypes between healthy human individuals. Worth noting for this clone: Its cognate antigen is unknown.

The CDR3 is 15 amino acids. Germline V gives CDR1 LNHDA, CDR2 SQIVND (reference sequence). The junction had 10 bases not matched to a gene; V was cut back by 3 bases and J by 8 bases. Study conclusions and caveats: A reduction in generation probabilities was seen for non-shared clonotypes relative to those shared by all four donors. With a few donors compared, 4% to 5% of naive CD4 clonotypes were shared.

Naive-designated CD8 cells lacked CD45RO, were positively enriched for CCR7, and omitted terminally differentiated effector memory CD45RA+ cells. In the original processing: For the immunoSEQ data, sequences were junction-only without quality scores, so filtering differed. Clones were sequenced by immunoSEQ multiplex PCR, and TCRdb holds only the in-frame ones, with some missing. V and J calls and clone size come straight from that table; D and trimming were deduced from the DNA. The table includes around 620,000 clones, approximately 95% detected once. This clonotype originated in a woman aged 25 to 39 in good health. The sequencing input was naive CD8+ T cells sorted from blood. This chain links TRBV19 with TRBJ2-1; 7 positions agree with TRBD2. The CDR3 sequence is CASSMIERDRYEQFF. The CDR3 nucleotides are TGTGCCAGTAGTATGATCGAGCGGGATAGGTATGAGCAGTTCTTC.